The source of this T cell receptor beta chain is a study of neurological immune-mediated disorders. Study-wide results and caveats: Healthy controls had more TCR clonal expansion than multiple sclerosis, which showed the least, whereas HTLV-1-associated myelopathy showed the most.

The unsorted libraries originated from 2 million PBMCs that had been stored at -80 C. This clonotype appeared a few times. Its antigen is currently unknown. Trimming stripped 5 bases from V and 5 bases from J, with 15 bases between. This CDR3 has 14 residues. 5'RACE with 10-nucleotide random UMIs produced the cDNA. A single run covered 15-18 subjects with over 190 million TCR-beta sequences. TCRdb independently ran MiXCR on the 5' RACE reads; one entry per CDR3 protein. The sample has 45,000 to 55,000 distinct CDR3 sequences, about a tenth seen once. The V gene is TRBV12-3 or TRBV12-4, the J gene TRBJ1-1; the D is unclear. The sequencing sample was made of PBMCs. The TCR was taken from a woman aged 35 to 49 with HTLV-1-associated myelopathy (HAM/TSP). CDR3 sequence: CASSQAWPGTEAFF. The CDR3 region has the DNA TGTGCCAGCAGTCAAGCCTGGCCCGGGACTGAAGCTTTCTTT.